This T cell receptor beta chain was sequenced during a study of blood T cells in healthy people across ages. The use of a sample-barcoded 5' primer and a J-beta primer mix characterized a second PCR of about 7 to 12 cycles. TCRdb ran MiXCR on the 5' RACE reads and lists one entry per CDR3 protein. The repertoire holds around 1,500,000 distinct CDR3 sequences, with 25% to 30% as singletons. This CDR3 comprises 14 residues. Germline trimming cut 6 bases from V and 4 bases from J; bases unmatched to any gene: 8. CDR1 is GTSNPN and CDR2 is SVGIG in the germline V gene (reference sequence). This receptor was identified in a woman aged 30 to 39 in good health. The chain links TRBV30 to TRBJ1-2; 10 bases match TRBD1. Sequencing was performed on blood. The CDR3 DNA reads as TGTGCCTGCAAGCTGACAGGGGGCTCCTATGGCTACACCTTC. This codes for CACKLTGGSYGYTF.